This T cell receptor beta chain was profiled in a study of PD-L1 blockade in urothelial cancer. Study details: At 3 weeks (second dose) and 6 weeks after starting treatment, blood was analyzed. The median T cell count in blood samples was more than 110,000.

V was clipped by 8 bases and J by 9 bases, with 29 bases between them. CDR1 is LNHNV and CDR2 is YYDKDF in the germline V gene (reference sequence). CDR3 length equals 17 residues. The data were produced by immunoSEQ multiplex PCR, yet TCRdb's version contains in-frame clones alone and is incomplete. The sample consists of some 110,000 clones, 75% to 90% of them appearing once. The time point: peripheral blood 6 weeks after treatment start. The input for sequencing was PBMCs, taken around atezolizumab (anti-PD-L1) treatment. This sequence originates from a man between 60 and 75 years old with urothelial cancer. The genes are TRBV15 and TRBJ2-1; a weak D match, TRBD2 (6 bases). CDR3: CATLSLGGNTLLGEQFF. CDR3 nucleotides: TGTGCCACCTTATCGCTTGGGGGGAATACCTTATTGGGTGAGCAGTTCTTC.